The source of this T cell receptor beta chain is a study of blood T cell repertoires in COVID-19. Original data processing: The assay estimated nucleated cells by amplifying reference gene primers. Method: immunoSEQ multiplex PCR; TCRdb's copy keeps in-frame clones and lacks some. The V and J calls and the clone size are those of that table, but D and trimming were determined from the DNA. In the table there are over 60,000 clones, about four fifths of which are singletons. The germline CDR1 and CDR2 sequences are SGDLS and YYNGEE. This CDR3 is built from 15 residues. Unmatched junction bases numbered 5, after V lost 0 bases and J lost 3 bases. The Seattle patients joined while their infection was active and were tracked longitudinally afterward.

This receptor was taken from a man aged 50 to 59 with COVID-19, enrolled during active disease. Sequencing used peripheral blood. V gene TRBV9 combines with J gene TRBJ1-1; 7 bases match TRBD1. In nucleotides, the CDR3 is TGTGCCAGCAGCGTAGGGACAGGTTTTGACACTGAAGCTTTCTTT. The encoded protein is CASSVGTGFDTEAFF. The full variable domain, with the rest looked up from reference TRBV9 and TRBJ1-1, is DSGVTQTPKHLITATGQRVTLRCSPRSGDLSVYWYQQSLDQGLQFLIQYYNGEERAKGNILERFSAQQFPDLHSELNLSSLELGDSALYFCASSVGTGFDTEAFFGQGTRLTVV.